The source of this TCR beta chain is a study of regulatory T cells in long-lasting Graves disease. Study observations and caveats: Newly diagnosed Graves' patients exceeded persistent ones in TCR diversity. The study found TRBV28, TRBJ1-2 and TRBJ2-5 favored in persistent disease.

Construction of the TCR beta libraries employed iRepertoire HTBI primers in conjunction with Arm-PCR of CDR3 regions. Via MiXCR, TCRdb re-called the multiplex PCR reads, giving one row per CDR3 protein. The sample contains fewer than 600,000 distinct CDR3 sequences, under 25% of which appear only once. On this clonotype itself: The antigen remains undetermined.

This CDR3 has 15 amino acids. V trimming: 4 bases; J trimming: 0 bases; junction bases outside the gene matches: 2. The germline V gene encodes CDR1 SGHVS and CDR2 FNYEAQ. The time point here: persistent/refractory GD, antithyroid drugs over 5 years with positive TRAb. The TCR library used RNA extracted from PBMCs. Material: peripheral blood mononuclear cells (PBMCs), obtained when the disease was refractory, from a patient treated with antithyroid drugs. This sequence originates from a female donor with Graves disease. The V call is TRBV7-6, the J call TRBJ2-1; TRBD2 aligns across 8 bases. The CDR3 DNA sequence: TGTGCCAGCAGCTCAGGGACTAGCTCCTACAATGAGCAGTTCTTC. Encoded protein: CASSSGTSSYNEQFF.